This T cell receptor beta chain came from a study of CD8+CD57+ T cells in acquired aplastic anemia. Study at large: Yields of DNA that came from sorted CD4+ and CD8+ cells averaged about 3.5 ug.

This clonotype has a count of ten or more. The antigen remains unidentified. Study conclusions and caveats: Patients and controls shared twenty-nine CD8+ CDR3 sequences, highly expressed in patients.

According to the study, genomic DNA was the template for TCR beta VDJ and CDR3 profiling. TCRdb processed the reads anew with MiXCR; each CDR3 protein has one entry. Found here are around 430,000 distinct CDR3 sequences, over 25% of them singletons; the top ten hold less than 1%. It was patients with CD8+CD57+ cell expansion by flow cytometry who were chosen for sequencing. Severe acquired aplastic anemia was present in all patients. At the time of blood sampling, patients had not yet received any therapy. Trimming shortened V by 3 bases and J by 1 base, and 8 bases separated the two germline ends. CDR1 SQVTM and CDR2 ANQGSEA come from the germline V gene. This CDR3 has 13 residues.

The receptor was isolated from a human donor with aplastic anemia. The sample was sorted CD4+, CD8+, or CD8+CD57+ T cells (not recorded which) from PBMCs. The V gene is TRBV29-1, the J gene TRBJ2-3; D is unclear. The CDR3 DNA reads as TGCAGCGTTGACAGCGCGGGCACAGATACGCAGTATTTT. It translates to CSVDSAGTDTQYF.